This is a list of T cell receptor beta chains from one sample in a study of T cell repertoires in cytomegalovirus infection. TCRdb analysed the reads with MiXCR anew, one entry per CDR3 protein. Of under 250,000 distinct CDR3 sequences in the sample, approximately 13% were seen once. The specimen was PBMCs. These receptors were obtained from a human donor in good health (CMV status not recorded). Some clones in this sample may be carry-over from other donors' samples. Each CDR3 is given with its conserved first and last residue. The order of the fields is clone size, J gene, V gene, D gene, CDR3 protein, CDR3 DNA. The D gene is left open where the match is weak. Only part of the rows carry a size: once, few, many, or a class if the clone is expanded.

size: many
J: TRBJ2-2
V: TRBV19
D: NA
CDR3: CASSIQRTNTGELFF
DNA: TGTGCCAGTAGTATCCAGAGAACGAACACCGGGGAGCTGTTTTTT

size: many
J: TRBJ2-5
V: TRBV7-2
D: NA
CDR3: CASSLAGNQETQYF
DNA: TGTGCCAGCAGCTTGGCGGGGAACCAAGAGACCCAGTACTTC

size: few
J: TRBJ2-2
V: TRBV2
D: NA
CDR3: CASRGRSNTGELFF
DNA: TGTGCCAGCAGGGGCAGATCGAACACCGGGGAGCTGTTTTTT

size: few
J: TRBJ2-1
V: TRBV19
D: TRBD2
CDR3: CATGWGGGHGKQFF
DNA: TGTGCCACCGGTTGGGGGGGAGGGCACGGTAAGCAGTTCTTC

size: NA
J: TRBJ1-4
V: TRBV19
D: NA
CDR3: CASSIDDGTNEKLFF
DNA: TGTGCCAGTAGTATAGACGACGGAACTAATGAAAAACTGTTTTTT

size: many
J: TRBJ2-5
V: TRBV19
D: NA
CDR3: CASSGTRGETQYF
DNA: TGTGCCAGTAGTGGGACCAGGGGAGAGACCCAGTACTTC

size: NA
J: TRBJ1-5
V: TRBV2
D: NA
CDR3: CASSEGDKTYQPQHF
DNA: TGTGCCAGCAGTGAAGGGGACAAGACGTATCAGCCCCAGCATTTT

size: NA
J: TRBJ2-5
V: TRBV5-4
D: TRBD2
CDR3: CASSPTAGGLQETQYF
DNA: TGTGCCAGCAGCCCGACGGCGGGAGGGCTTCAAGAGACCCAGTACTTC

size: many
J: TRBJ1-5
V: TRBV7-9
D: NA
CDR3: CASSQEGDQPQHF
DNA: TGTGCCAGCAGCCAAGAAGGGGATCAGCCCCAGCATTTT

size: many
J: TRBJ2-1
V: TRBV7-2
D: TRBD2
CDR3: CASSQEREGPEQFF
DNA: TGTGCCAGCAGCCAAGAGCGGGAGGGCCCTGAGCAGTTCTTC

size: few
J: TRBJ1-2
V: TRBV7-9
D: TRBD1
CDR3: CASSSTGDDGYTF
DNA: TGTGCCAGCAGCTCCACAGGGGATGATGGCTACACCTTC

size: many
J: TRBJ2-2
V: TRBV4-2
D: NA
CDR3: CASSQAGTTGELFF
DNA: TGTGCCAGCAGCCAAGCTGGGACCACCGGGGAGCTGTTTTTT

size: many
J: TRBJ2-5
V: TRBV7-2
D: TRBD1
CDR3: CASTAGTGGETQYF
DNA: TGTGCCAGCACCGCCGGGACAGGGGGGGAGACCCAGTACTTC